The present entry profiles one T cell receptor beta chain with its context. It has no known antigen specificity. Per-base quality was not reported, and no clone a single base away is much larger than it. These data originate in a study of T cell responses to AZD1222 COVID-19 vaccine (dated by TCRdb to 2020 to 2022). Study-wide context: AZD1222 recipients whose second dose came at about 4 weeks and those whose second dose came at about 12 weeks were combined into one group, since spike-specific TCR depth and breadth did not differ between the two schedules. A total of 233 trial participants underwent TCR sequencing, of whom about 200 received two doses of AZD1222 and some 26 received two doses of the MenACWY control vaccine. Trial participants were enrolled by age into 18-55, 56-69 and 70-plus year subgroups, with roughly 160, 29 and 62 TCR-sequenced participants respectively. Here is what the overall study found, with its caveats: Conclusions about previously exposed vaccinees are limited because only five to seven AZD1222 recipients were SARS-CoV-2 seropositive at baseline. Reportedly, almost half of the unique spike-specific TCRs recognized epitopes lying outside the regions that are mutated in the B.1.351 and B.1.1.7 variants. Vaccine-associated CD4 TCRs spanned the whole spike protein, with dominant responses in regions 160-218 and 743-854. Because no day 14 peak-response samples were available, repertoires were characterized only after the peak T cell response. After two AZD1222 doses, both the breadth and the depth of spike-specific TCRs were significantly higher than at day 0 and than in MenACWY recipients. Participants were mostly white British and included more females than males, and it was suggested by the authors that clonal diversity may have been underestimated. The 56-69-year group was small, and its depth increase did not reach significance, likely because of low power.

The sample's time point label, in plain terms: baseline before first vaccination. Samples from vaccinated people were obtained from the UK trials COV001 and COV002, which included a single-blind randomized controlled phase 2/3 trial of AZD1222 (ChAdOx1 nCoV-19) in healthy adults. For TCRbeta chain sequencing, PBMC samples from trial participants were taken at day 0 and at day 28 after the second dose. The CDR3 regions of human TCRbeta chains were analyzed by immunosequencing. The published analysis was carried out like this. TCRs in the repertoires were matched against a reference library of SARS-CoV-2-specific TCRs that had been generated with the MIRA antigen-specificity platform. Breadth was defined as the fraction of unique TCRs that were SARS-CoV-2-associated. Depth was defined as the fraction of total T cells that were SARS-CoV-2-associated. Using the MIRA data, each spike-specific TCR was assigned both to the spike region to which the TCR was reactive and to a CD4 or CD8 class. Log10-transformed breadth and depth values were compared by one-way ANOVA with Sidak's multiple comparisons tests. In TCRdb, the immuneACCESS table is reduced to in-frame sequences with V and J assigned. These tables do not hold every clone; where another copy was compared, an unresolved V gene accounts for under half, and the others remain unexplained. That table is the source of V, J and clone size, and D and trimming were worked out from the DNA. The sample data list about 85,000 clones, and roughly nine tenths of these were observed just once. The top ten clones comprise 5.5% to 8% of the sample.

The cysteine opens and the phenylalanine closes a CDR3 of 12 amino acids. Only the CDR3 portion is preserved as DNA: 36 bases, with reading frame beginning at the first base. Via the germline V gene, CDR1 is MNHNS and CDR2 SASEGT. Trimming at the junction amounts to 2 bases on V and 2 bases on J, and the germline ends lie 3 bases apart. This clonotype originated in an adult in good health. The V and J genes are TRBV6-1 and TRBJ1-2; the D segment cannot be called with confidence. The sample was peripheral blood, taken on day 0 of AZD1222 vaccination. The nucleotide sequence reads TGTGCCAGCAGTGAAAGAAACTATGGCTACACCTTC. This encodes CASSERNYGYTF.